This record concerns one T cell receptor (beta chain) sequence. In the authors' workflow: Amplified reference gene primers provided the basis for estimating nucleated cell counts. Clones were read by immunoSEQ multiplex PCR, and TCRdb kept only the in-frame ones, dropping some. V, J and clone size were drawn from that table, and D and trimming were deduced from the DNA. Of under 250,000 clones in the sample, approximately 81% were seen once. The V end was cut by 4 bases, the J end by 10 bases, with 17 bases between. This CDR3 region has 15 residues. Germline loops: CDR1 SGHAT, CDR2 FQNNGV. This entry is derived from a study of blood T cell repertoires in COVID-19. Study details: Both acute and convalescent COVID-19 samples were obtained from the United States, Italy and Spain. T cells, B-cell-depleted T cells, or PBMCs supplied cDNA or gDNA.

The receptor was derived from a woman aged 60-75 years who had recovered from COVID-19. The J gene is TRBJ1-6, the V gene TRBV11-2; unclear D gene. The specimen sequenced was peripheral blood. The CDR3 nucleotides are TGTGCCAGCAGCTCGGGTACCGGGAATAGGTCACCCCTCCACTTT. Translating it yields CASSSGTGNRSPLHF.